The 11 T cell receptor beta chains below were found in one sample sequenced in a study of CD8 T cells in ankylosing spondylitis. Study observations and caveats: One TCR beta motif, made up of seven to nine highly homologous variants, appeared characteristic of ankylosing spondylitis blood.

TCRdb re-called the 5' RACE reads with MiXCR, one entry per CDR3 protein. The sample contains about 390,000 distinct CDR3 sequences, approximately 20% of which appear only once. For these TCRs, the target antigens are not known. Input material: blood, either unsorted or a sorted T cell fraction (not recorded which). The receptors stem from a male donor with ankylosing spondylitis.

This clonotype was counted only a few times. This chain connects TRBV7-2 to TRBJ1-2; D might be TRBD1 (6 bases). Germline lookup yields CDR1 SGHTA and CDR2 FQGNSA. Deletions cut 4 bases from V and 2 bases from J, with 11 bases between. The CDR3 loop spans 14 amino acids. The CDR3 nucleotides read TGTGCCAGCAGCTCACCACAGGGAAACTATGGCTACACCTTC. Protein: CASSSPQGNYGYTF.

This clonotype was seen only a few times. The chain uses TRBV4-2 and TRBJ2-1, with a weak D call TRBD2 (6 bases). Looked up from germline, CDR1 is LGHNA and CDR2 is YNFKEQ. Trimming pared 8 bases from V and 0 bases from J, leaving 23 bases between. The CDR3 runs to 18 residues. The CDR3 DNA sequence: TGTGCCAGCGCCCATGGAAGGGCTAGCGCGAGCTCCTACAATGAGCAGTTCTTC. This codes for CASAHGRASASSYNEQFF.

A few counts support this clonotype. The CDR3 loop is CSARSGTSAQAVFTGELFF. In DNA, the CDR3 is TGCAGTGCTAGATCCGGGACTAGCGCCCAAGCGGTATTTACCGGGGAGCTGTTTTTT. The chain employs TRBV20-1 and TRBJ2-2, with 10 bases aligning to TRBD2. The CDR3 contains 19 residues. Germline V gene lookup returns CDR1 DFQATT and CDR2 SNEGSKA (reference sequence). V shed 2 bases, J shed 5 bases, and the junction held 17 bases outside the gene matches.

This clonotype was found a few times. V and J are TRBV14 and TRBJ1-1; D may be TRBD1 (5 bases). The germline V gene has CDR1 SGHDN and CDR2 FVKESK. With 3 bases removed from V and 5 bases from J, the gap between germline ends came to 10 bases. This CDR3 is built from 13 residues. CDR3: CASSQMGTTEAFF. Written as DNA, the CDR3 is TGTGCCAGCAGCCAGATGGGGACGACTGAAGCTTTCTTT.

This clonotype was recorded many times. The gene calls are TRBV29-1 and TRBJ2-5, with D unresolved. CDR1 and CDR2 from the germline V gene are SQVTM and ANQGSEA. V was cut by 4 bases and J by 0 bases, with 6 bases left in between. The CDR3 runs to 12 residues. CDR3 bases: TGCAGCGTTGGTCCCGACCAAGAGACCCAGTACTTC. Translation: CSVGPDQETQYF.

This chain joins TRBV6-1 and TRBJ2-7; TRBD1 matches at 10 bases. V lost 10 bases to trimming and J lost 3 bases; unmatched junction nucleotides: 15. There are 16 residues in the CDR3. The germline CDR1 and CDR2 sequences are MNHNS and SASEGT. CDR3 sequence: CATLEQTGTGDYEQYF. CDR3 bases: TGTGCCACATTGGAGCAAACCGGGACAGGGGACTACGAGCAGTACTTC.

In its sample, this clonotype was seen a few times. The DNA for the CDR3 is TGCGCCAGCAGCTTGGACGGCGGGAGCGTAACAGATACGCAGTATTTT. Translation: CASSLDGGSVTDTQYF. V gene TRBV5-1 combines with J gene TRBJ2-3; 7 bases align to TRBD2. The length of the CDR3 is 16 residues. Per germline, CDR1 SGHRS and CDR2 YFSETQ. The V gene end was trimmed by 0 bases and the J gene end by 3 bases; junction bases not matched to a gene: 7.

This clonotype was recorded a few times. J is TRBJ2-7 and V is TRBV4-3, with D possibly being TRBD2 (5 bases). In germline, CDR1 is LGHNA, CDR2 YSLEER. This CDR3 is 14 amino acids long. V lost 0 bases to trimming and J lost 7 bases, with 13 bases between them. CDR3 amino acids: CASSQDPLAREQYF. CDR3 nucleotide sequence: TGCGCCAGCAGCCAAGACCCCCTAGCCCGGGAGCAGTACTTC.

This clonotype has more than one count but fewer than ten. The chain joins TRBV12-3 or TRBV12-4 to TRBJ1-5; no clear D. The CDR3 is made up of 15 amino acids. The V and J ends lost 5 bases and 0 bases respectively, with 11 bases between them. The CDR3 reads CASSIALYSNQPQHF. For the CDR3, the DNA is TGTGCCAGCAGTATCGCACTGTATAGCAATCAGCCCCAGCATTTT.

The chain couples TRBV5-1 to TRBJ2-7; weak D call: TRBD2 (6 bases). Trimming left V 4 bases short and J 6 bases short, with 20 bases between. CDR3 size: 15 residues. Germline loops: CDR1 SGHRS, CDR2 YFSETQ. The chain's CDR3 is CASSPRGTALLEQYF. Here the CDR3 DNA reads TGCGCCAGCAGCCCCCGAGGGACTGCGTTGCTCGAGCAGTACTTC.

The chain has TRBV6-1 and TRBJ1-2; 7 bases match TRBD1. V was pared by 6 bases and J by 5 bases, with 3 bases of the junction left unmatched. Germline V gene sequence: CDR1 MNHNS, CDR2 SASEGT. There are 12 residues in the CDR3. CDR3 protein: CASRATGYGYTF. The CDR3, as DNA: TGTGCCAGCAGGGCGACAGGGTATGGCTACACCTTC.